The clone carrying this T cell receptor beta chain has ten or more counts. Its antigen is currently unknown. This sample is drawn from a study of molecular identifiers for immune sequencing clone quantification. Naive CD8 libraries were made from 20,000 to 1,000,000 sorted cells, and they used 10%, 30% or 50% RNA. Study-wide findings and caveats: Barcode collisions between identical TCR molecules could shrink estimates of highly expanded clone sizes.

The authors built bulk TCR libraries by previously described methods with listed TCR primers. TCRdb redid the calling of the PCR reads with MiXCR, one entry per CDR3 protein. The sample includes about 320,000 distinct CDR3 sequences, over 20% of them seen just once. The receptor was isolated from a human donor in good health. Some libraries in this study had Jurkat cell RNA spiked in. Material for sequencing was naive CD8+ T cells from blood, with Jurkat cell RNA spiked in. Subset specified: FACS-sorted CD8+CD4-CCR7+CD45RA+ naive T cells.

The CDR3 loop is CASSQDRVDRGEQYF. CDR3 nucleotides: TGCGCCAGCAGCCAAGATCGGGTTGACCGCGGCGAGCAGTACTTC. The rearrangement joins TRBV4-3 to TRBJ2-7, with D unclear. This CDR3 comprises 15 residues. Germline V gives CDR1 LGHNA, CDR2 YSLEER. The V gene lost 0 bases and the J gene lost 6 bases, with 15 bases spanning the gap.